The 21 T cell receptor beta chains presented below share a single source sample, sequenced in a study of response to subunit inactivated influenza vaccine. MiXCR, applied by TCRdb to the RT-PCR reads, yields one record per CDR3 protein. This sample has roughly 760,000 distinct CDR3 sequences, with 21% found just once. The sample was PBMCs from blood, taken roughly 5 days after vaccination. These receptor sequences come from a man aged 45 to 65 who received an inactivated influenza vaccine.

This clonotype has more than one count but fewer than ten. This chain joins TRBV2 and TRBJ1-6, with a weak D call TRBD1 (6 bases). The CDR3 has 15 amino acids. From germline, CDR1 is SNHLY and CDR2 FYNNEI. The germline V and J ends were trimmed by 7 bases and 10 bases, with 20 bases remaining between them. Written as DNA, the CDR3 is TGTGCCAGCACCGAAAGAGACAGGCTCGGGTCACCCCTCCACTTT. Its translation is CASTERDRLGSPLHF.

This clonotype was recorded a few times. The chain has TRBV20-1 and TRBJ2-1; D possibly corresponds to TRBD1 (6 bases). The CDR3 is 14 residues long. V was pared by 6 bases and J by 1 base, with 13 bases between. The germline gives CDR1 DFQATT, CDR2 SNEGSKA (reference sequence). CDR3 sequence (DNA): TGCAGTGCCACAGGGATAAGGTCCTACAATGAGCAGTTCTTC. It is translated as CSATGIRSYNEQFF.

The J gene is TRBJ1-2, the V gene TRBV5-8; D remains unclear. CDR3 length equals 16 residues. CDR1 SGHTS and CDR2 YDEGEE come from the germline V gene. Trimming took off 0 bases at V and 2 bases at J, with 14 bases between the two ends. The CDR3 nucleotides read TGTGCCAGCAGCTTGGCAGCCCCTAGCCGGAACTATGGCTACACCTTC. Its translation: CASSLAAPSRNYGYTF.

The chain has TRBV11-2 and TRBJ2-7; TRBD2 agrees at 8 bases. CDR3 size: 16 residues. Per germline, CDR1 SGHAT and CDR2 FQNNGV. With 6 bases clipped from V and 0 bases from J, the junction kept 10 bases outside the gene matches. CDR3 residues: CASRPVAGSRSYEQYF. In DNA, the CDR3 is TGTGCCAGCAGGCCCGTAGCGGGGTCCCGCTCCTACGAGCAGTACTTC.

CDR3 nucleotides: TGCGCCAGCAGCCAACTAGGGCCTAGCGGGAGGGCTGTAGAGACCCAGTACTTC. It is translated as CASSQLGPSGRAVETQYF. The chain has TRBV4-3 and TRBJ2-5; TRBD2 matches at 12 bases. Germline V CDR1 and CDR2: LGHNA, YSLEER. Germline trimming cut 2 bases from V and 4 bases from J; bases unmatched to any gene: 11. This CDR3 is 18 amino acids long.

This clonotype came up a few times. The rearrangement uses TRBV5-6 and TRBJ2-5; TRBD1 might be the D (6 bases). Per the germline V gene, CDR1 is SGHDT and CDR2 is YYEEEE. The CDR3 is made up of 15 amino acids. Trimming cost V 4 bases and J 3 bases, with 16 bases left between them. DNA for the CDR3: TGTGCCAGCAGCCCCCCTCTCCGGACAGAAGAGACCCAGTACTTC. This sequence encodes CASSPPLRTEETQYF.

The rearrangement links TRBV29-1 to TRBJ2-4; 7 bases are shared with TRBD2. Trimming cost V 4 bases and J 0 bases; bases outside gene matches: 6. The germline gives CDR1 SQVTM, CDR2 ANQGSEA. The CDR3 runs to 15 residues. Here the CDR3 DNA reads TGCAGCGTTGCCGCGGGGGTCTTAGCCAAAAACATTCAGTACTTC. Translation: CSVAAGVLAKNIQYF. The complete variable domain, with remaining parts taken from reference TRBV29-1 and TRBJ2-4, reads SAVISQKPSRDICQRGTSLTIQCQVDSQVTMMFWYRQQPGQSLTLIATANQGSEATYESGFVIDKFPISRPNLTFSTLTVSNMSPEDSSIYLCSVAAGVLAKNIQYFGAGTRLSVL.

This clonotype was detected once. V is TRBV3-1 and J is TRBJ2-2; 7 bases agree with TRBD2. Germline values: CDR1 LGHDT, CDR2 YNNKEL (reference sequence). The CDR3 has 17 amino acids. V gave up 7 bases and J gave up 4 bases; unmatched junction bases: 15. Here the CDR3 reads CASNPTGLGATTGELFF. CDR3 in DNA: TGTGCCAGCAACCCCACTGGACTAGGAGCGACCACCGGGGAGCTGTTTTTT.

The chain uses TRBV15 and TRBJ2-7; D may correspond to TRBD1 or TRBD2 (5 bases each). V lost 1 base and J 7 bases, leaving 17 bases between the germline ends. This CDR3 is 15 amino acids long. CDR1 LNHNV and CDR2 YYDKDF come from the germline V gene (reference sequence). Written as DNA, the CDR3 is TGTGCCACCAGCAGAGGAGGGGCCCGTGGCCGAGAGCAGTACTTC. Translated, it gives CATSRGGARGREQYF.

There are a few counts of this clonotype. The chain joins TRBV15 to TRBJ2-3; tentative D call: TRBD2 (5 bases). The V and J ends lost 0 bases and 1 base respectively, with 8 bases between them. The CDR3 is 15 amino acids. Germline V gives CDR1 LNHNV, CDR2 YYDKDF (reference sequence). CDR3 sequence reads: CATSRDTEGTDTQYF. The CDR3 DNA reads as TGTGCCACCAGCAGAGATACGGAGGGCACAGATACGCAGTATTTT.

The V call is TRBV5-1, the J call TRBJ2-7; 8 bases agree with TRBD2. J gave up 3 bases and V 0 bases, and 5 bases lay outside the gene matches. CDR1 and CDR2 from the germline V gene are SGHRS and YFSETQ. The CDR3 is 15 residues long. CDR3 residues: CASSLDGRAFYEQYF. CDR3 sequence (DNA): TGCGCCAGCAGCTTGGACGGGAGGGCCTTCTACGAGCAGTACTTC. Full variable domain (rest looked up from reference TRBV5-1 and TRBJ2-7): KAGVTQTPRYLIKTRGQQVTLSCSPISGHRSVSWYQQTPGQGLQFLFEYFSETQRNKGNFPGRFSGRQFSNSRSEMNVSTLELGDSALYLCASSLDGRAFYEQYFGPGTRLTVT.

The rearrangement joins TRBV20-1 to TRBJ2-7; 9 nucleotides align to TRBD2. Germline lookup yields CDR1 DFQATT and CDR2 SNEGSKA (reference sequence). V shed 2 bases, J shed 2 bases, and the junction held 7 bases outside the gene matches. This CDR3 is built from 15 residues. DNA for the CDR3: TGCAGTGCTAGATCCGGGGGCGGGGGGGCCTACGAGCAGTACTTC. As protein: CSARSGGGGAYEQYF.

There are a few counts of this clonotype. CDR3 DNA: TGCAGTGCTAGAAATCCTTTGGTGGGGGAGCTGTTTTTT. This codes for CSARNPLVGELFF. This sequence joins TRBV20-1 and TRBJ2-2; D remains unclear. The CDR3 loop spans 13 amino acids. Germline loops: CDR1 DFQATT, CDR2 SNEGSKA (reference sequence). Deletions cut 2 bases from V and 8 bases from J, with 12 bases between.

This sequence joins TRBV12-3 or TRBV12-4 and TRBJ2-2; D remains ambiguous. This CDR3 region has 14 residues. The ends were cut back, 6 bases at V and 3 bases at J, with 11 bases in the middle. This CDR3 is CASRQAIYTGELFF. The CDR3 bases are TGTGCCAGCAGGCAGGCCATATACACCGGGGAGCTGTTTTTT.

The CDR3: CASSYTSEVWDTQYF. In DNA form, the CDR3 reads TGTGCCAGCAGTTATACTTCGGAGGTTTGGGATACGCAGTATTTT. The chain combines TRBV6-2 or TRBV6-3 with TRBJ2-3, with D possibly matching TRBD2 (5 bases). The CDR3 runs to 15 residues. The ends were cut back, 3 bases at V and 6 bases at J, with 16 bases in the middle. Germline V CDR1 and CDR2: MNHEY, SVGEGT.

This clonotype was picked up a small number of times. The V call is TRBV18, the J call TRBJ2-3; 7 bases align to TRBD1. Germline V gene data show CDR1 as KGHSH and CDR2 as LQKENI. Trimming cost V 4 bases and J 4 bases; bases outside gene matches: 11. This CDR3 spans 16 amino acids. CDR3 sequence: CASSRPRGGVADTQYF. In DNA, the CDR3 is TGTGCCAGCTCACGCCCCAGAGGGGGCGTCGCAGATACGCAGTATTTT.

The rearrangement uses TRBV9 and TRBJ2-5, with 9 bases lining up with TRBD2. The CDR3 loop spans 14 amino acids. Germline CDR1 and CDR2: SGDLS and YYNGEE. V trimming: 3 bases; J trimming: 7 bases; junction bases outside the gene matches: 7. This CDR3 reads CASSAGTSRVTQYF. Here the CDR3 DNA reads TGTGCCAGCAGCGCCGGGACTAGCCGAGTGACCCAGTACTTC.

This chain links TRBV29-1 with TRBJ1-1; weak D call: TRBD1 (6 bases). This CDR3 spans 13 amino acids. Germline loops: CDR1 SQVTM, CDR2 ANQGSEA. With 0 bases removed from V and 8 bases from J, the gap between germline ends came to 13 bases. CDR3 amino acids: CSVEDGGRGEAFF. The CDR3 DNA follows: TGCAGCGTTGAAGATGGAGGCAGGGGAGAAGCTTTCTTT.

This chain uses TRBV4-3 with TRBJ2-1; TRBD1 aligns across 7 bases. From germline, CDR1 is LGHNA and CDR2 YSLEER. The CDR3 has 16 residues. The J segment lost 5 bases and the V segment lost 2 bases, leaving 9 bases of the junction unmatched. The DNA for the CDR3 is TGCGCCAGCAGCCAATTAACAGGGGCCCACAACAATGAGCAGTTCTTC. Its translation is CASSQLTGAHNNEQFF.

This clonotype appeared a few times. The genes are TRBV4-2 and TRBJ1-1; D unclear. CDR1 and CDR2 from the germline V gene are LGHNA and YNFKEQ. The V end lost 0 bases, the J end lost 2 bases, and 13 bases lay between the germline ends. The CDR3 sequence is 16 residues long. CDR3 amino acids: CASSQDRVWGNTEAFF. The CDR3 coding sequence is TGTGCCAGCAGCCAAGACAGAGTGTGGGGAAACACTGAAGCTTTCTTT.

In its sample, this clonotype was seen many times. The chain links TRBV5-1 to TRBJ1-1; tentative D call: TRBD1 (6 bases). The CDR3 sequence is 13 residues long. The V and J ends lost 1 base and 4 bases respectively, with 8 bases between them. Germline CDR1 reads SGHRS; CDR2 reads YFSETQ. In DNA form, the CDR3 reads TGCGCCAGCAGCTTGAGAGGGGGCACTGAAGCTTTCTTT. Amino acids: CASSLRGGTEAFF.